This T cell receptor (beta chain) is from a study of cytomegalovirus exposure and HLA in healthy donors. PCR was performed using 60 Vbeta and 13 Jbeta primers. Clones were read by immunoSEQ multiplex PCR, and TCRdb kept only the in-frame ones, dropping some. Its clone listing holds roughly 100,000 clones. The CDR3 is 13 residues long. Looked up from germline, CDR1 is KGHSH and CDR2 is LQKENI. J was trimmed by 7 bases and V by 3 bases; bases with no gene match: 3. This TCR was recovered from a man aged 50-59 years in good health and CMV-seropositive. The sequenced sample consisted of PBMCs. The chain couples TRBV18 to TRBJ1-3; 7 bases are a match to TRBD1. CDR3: CASSPGQRNTIYF. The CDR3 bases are TGTGCCAGCTCACCGGGACAGCGGAACACCATATATTTT.